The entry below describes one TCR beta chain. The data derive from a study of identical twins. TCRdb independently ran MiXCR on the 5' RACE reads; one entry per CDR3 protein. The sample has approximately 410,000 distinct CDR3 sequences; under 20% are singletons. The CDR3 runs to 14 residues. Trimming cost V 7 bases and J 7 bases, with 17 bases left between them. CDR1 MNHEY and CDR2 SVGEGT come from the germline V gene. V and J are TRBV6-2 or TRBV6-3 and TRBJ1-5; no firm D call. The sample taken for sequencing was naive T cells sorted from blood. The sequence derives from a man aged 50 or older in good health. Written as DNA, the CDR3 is TGTGCCAGCACCAAGGTAGGGAGAGGGCAGCCCCAGCATTTT. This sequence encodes CASTKVGRGQPQHF.